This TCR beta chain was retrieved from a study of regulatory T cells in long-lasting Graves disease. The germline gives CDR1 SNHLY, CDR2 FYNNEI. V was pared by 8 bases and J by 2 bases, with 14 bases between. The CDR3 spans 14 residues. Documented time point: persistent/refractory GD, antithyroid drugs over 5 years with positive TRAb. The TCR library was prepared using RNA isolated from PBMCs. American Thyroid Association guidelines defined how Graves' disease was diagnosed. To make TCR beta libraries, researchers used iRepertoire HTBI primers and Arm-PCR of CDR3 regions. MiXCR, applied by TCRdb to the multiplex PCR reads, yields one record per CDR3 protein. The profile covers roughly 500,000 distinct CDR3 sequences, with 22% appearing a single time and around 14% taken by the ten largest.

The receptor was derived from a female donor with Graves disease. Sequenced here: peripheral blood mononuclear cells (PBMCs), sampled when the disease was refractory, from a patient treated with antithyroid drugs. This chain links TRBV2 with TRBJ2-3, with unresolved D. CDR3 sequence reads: CASGAKDFTDTQYF. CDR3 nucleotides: TGTGCCAGCGGAGCAAAAGATTTCACAGATACGCAGTATTTT.